This T cell receptor beta chain was identified during a study of graft-versus-host responses after intestinal transplantation. Across the whole study: Every recipient underwent anti-thymocyte globulin induction, then tacrolimus and steroids for two to three years. Findings and caveats of the study: GvH clones occurred in recipient marrow; some first appeared in ileum or blood.

Details on this clone: The target antigen is unknown.

The CDR3 spans 14 residues. V was clipped by 8 bases and J by 0 bases, with 11 bases between them. Germline lookup yields CDR1 MNHNY and CDR2 SVGAGI (reference sequence). The method was immunoSEQ multiplex PCR; TCRdb's version includes in-frame clones alone and lacks a portion of them. The sample lists approximately 75,000 clones, roughly 94% seen once, with around 0.57% in the top ten. Sequenced here: unstimulated CD8+ T cells sorted from spleen or lymph node cells, sampled before intestinal transplant. The origin of this receptor is a human donor who received an intestinal transplant. V usage is TRBV6-6 and J usage is TRBJ1-3; D gene ambiguous. Here the CDR3 reads CASSNRRSGNTIYF. The DNA of the CDR3 is TGTGCCAGCTCGAACCGACGCTCTGGAAACACCATATATTTT.